One and the same sample provided the 19 T cell receptor beta chains below, sequenced in a study of blood T cell repertoires in COVID-19. Generated by immunoSEQ multiplex PCR, the TCRdb table keeps only in-frame clones and is missing some. The sample lists a few hundred thousand clones, 65% to 90% occurring once. The specimen sequenced was peripheral blood. The receptors shown here come from a woman aged 60-75 years with COVID-19, enrolled during active disease.

The chain joins TRBV5-1 to TRBJ1-2; TRBD1 might be the D (6 bases). CDR1 is SGHRS and CDR2 is YFSETQ in the germline V gene. The CDR3 runs to 16 residues. Deletions cut 1 base from V and 1 base from J, with 14 bases between. Written as DNA, the CDR3 is TGCGCCAGCAGCTTGAGTGCTGGACAGCTTAACTATGGCTACACCTTC. This codes for CASSLSAGQLNYGYTF. Full variable domain (remainder filled in from reference TRBV5-1 and TRBJ1-2): KAGVTQTPRYLIKTRGQQVTLSCSPISGHRSVSWYQQTPGQGLQFLFEYFSETQRNKGNFPGRFSGRQFSNSRSEMNVSTLELGDSALYLCASSLSAGQLNYGYTFGSGTRLTVV.

J is TRBJ1-2 and V is TRBV12-3 or TRBV12-4, with 8 nucleotides matching TRBD1. V lost 7 bases and J lost 8; bases outside the gene matches: 9. The CDR3 loop spans 13 amino acids. The CDR3 loop is CASNLQGAEGYTF. The CDR3 region has the DNA TGTGCCAGCAATCTTCAGGGGGCTGAGGGCTACACCTTC.

The chain joins TRBV6-1 to TRBJ1-1, with a weak D call TRBD1 (6 bases). The germline V and J ends were trimmed by 3 bases and 3 bases, with 14 bases remaining between them. This CDR3 comprises 15 residues. Looked up from germline, CDR1 is MNHNS and CDR2 is SASEGT. The CDR3 sequence is CASSDYGRGDTEAFF. The DNA for the CDR3 is TGTGCCAGCAGTGATTATGGCAGGGGAGACACTGAAGCTTTCTTT.

The chain has TRBV3-1 (or the pseudogene TRBV3-2) and TRBJ1-2; D might be TRBD1 (5 bases). Per the germline V gene, CDR1 is LGHDT and CDR2 is YNNKEL (reference sequence). Between the trimmed V and J ends, which lost 1 base and 9 bases, there was a span of 15 bases. The CDR3 runs to 14 residues. The CDR3 coding sequence is TGTGCCAGCAGCCAAGGTGTCCAGGGCGCTAGCTACACCTTC. Its translation is CASSQGVQGASYTF.

There are a few counts of this clone. The chain couples TRBV6-2 or TRBV6-3 to TRBJ1-1, with D possibly being TRBD1 (6 bases). The CDR3 spans 13 residues. V was pared by 5 bases and J by 1 base, with 8 bases between. CDR1 MNHEY and CDR2 SVGEGT come from the germline V gene. This CDR3 is CASSQGQNTEAFF. The CDR3 DNA reads as TGTGCCAGCAGTCAGGGACAGAACACTGAAGCTTTCTTT.

V and J are TRBV2 and TRBJ1-5, with 7 bases matching TRBD1. This CDR3 has 15 amino acids. Looked up from germline, CDR1 is SNHLY and CDR2 is FYNNEI. V lost 5 bases, J lost 1 base, and 5 bases stayed unmatched. CDR3 bases: TGTGCCAGCAGTTTAGGACAGGTCAGCAATCAGCCCCAGCATTTT. Protein: CASSLGQVSNQPQHF.

The chain is built from TRBV3-1 (or the pseudogene TRBV3-2) and TRBJ1-2; TRBD1 might be the D (5 bases). The CDR3 has 12 residues. Germline V CDR1 and CDR2: LGHDT, YNNKEL (reference sequence). V lost 10 bases, J lost 2 bases, and 11 bases lay in between. CDR3 amino acids: CATADRNYGYTF. The CDR3 bases are TGTGCCACAGCCGACAGAAACTATGGCTACACCTTC.

This chain joins TRBV9 and TRBJ2-3; tentatively, D is TRBD2 (7 bases). Between the trimmed V and J ends, which lost 6 bases and 2 bases, there was a span of 16 bases. This CDR3 has 15 residues. CDR1 is SGDLS, CDR2 YYNGEE, per germline. The CDR3: CASTPGGGPTDTQYF. CDR3 sequence (DNA): TGTGCCAGCACCCCGGGGGGCGGACCCACAGATACGCAGTATTTT.

V and J are TRBV13 and TRBJ2-3; 8 positions agree with TRBD2. This CDR3 has 15 residues. Germline V gene sequence: CDR1 PRHDT, CDR2 FYEKMQ (reference sequence). The J segment lost 6 bases and the V segment lost 5 bases, leaving 10 bases of the junction unmatched. CDR3 in amino acids: CASSPRLARPDTQYF. The CDR3 DNA reads TGTGCCAGCAGCCCTAGACTAGCGAGGCCTGATACGCAGTATTTT.

In nucleotides, the CDR3 is TGTGCCAGCACCCGGACAGGGACGTACGAGCAGTACTTC. Its translation is CASTRTGTYEQYF. This chain uses TRBV6-5 with TRBJ2-7; TRBD1 aligns across 8 bases. Germline CDR1 MNHEY, CDR2 SVGAGI. The CDR3 has 13 amino acids. Trimming removed 7 bases from V and 4 bases from J; junction bases left unmatched: 6.

The CDR3 DNA reads as TGTGCCAGTAGTCCCCCAAGACAGCAAGCTAATGAAAAACTGTTTTTT. Protein sequence: CASSPPRQQANEKLFF. The chain links TRBV19 to TRBJ1-4, with a weak D call TRBD1 (5 bases). This CDR3 comprises 16 residues. Germline V gene sequence: CDR1 LNHDA, CDR2 SQIVND (reference sequence). V dropped 5 bases and J dropped 3 bases, with 16 bases sitting between them. The variable domain in full, with the rest retrieved from reference TRBV19 and TRBJ1-4, is DGGITQSPKYLFRKEGQNVTLSCEQNLNHDAMYWYRQDPGQGLRLIYYSQIVNDFQKGDIAEGYSVSREKKESFPLTVTSAQKNPTAFYLCASSPPRQQANEKLFFGSGTQLSVL.

This CDR3 reads CASFGGELGTEAFF. The DNA of the CDR3 is TGTGCCAGCTTTGGGGGGGAATTAGGCACTGAAGCTTTCTTT. This rearrangement joins TRBV6-6 to TRBJ1-1; D perhaps matches TRBD1 (5 bases). V was shortened by 8 bases and J by 4 bases, with 17 bases between the two germline ends. CDR3 length equals 14 residues. Germline V gene sequence: CDR1 MNHNY, CDR2 SVGAGI (reference sequence).

The rearrangement joins TRBV7-8 to TRBJ2-7; no clear D. Germline CDR1 and CDR2: SGHVS and FQNEAQ. CDR3 length: 13 residues. The V end was cut by 2 bases, the J end by 2 bases, with 7 bases between. As DNA, the CDR3 is TGTGCCAGCAGCTTACACGGTCCCTACGAGCAGTACTTC. It translates to CASSLHGPYEQYF. The full variable domain, in which reference TRBV7-8 and TRBJ2-7 provide the parts outside the CDR3, is GAGVSQSPRYKVAKRGQDVALRCDPISGHVSLFWYQQALGQGPEFLTYFQNEAQLDKSGLPSDRFFAERPEGSVSTLKIQRTQQEDSAVYLCASSLHGPYEQYFGPGTRLTVT.

The chain has TRBV30 and TRBJ1-2; D unclear. This CDR3 region has 13 residues. V was trimmed by 0 bases and J by 7 bases, leaving 12 bases between them. In germline, CDR1 is GTSNPN, CDR2 SVGIG (reference sequence). This CDR3 is CAWSVRRESGYTF. Here the CDR3 DNA reads TGTGCCTGGAGTGTACGACGGGAAAGTGGCTACACCTTC. The whole variable domain, filled in from reference TRBV30 and TRBJ1-2, reads SQTIHQWPATLVQPVGSPLSLECTVEGTSNPNLYWYRQAAGRGLQLLFYSVGIGQISSEVPQNLSASRPQDRQFILSSKKLLLSDSGFYLCAWSVRRESGYTFGSGTRLTVV.

CDR3 coding DNA: TGTGCCAGCAGCCAAGTGGGACAGGGGGCGGCCGGGGAGCTGTTTTTT. Protein product: CASSQVGQGAAGELFF. The chain has TRBV3-1 (or the pseudogene TRBV3-2) and TRBJ2-2; 12 bases match TRBD1. This CDR3 comprises 16 residues. The V gene's germline CDR1 is LGHDT and CDR2 YNNKEL (reference sequence). V was pared by 1 base and J by 6 bases, with 3 bases of the junction left unmatched.

The chain has TRBV19 and TRBJ1-1; 9 nucleotides line up with TRBD1. Germline lookup yields CDR1 LNHDA and CDR2 SQIVND (reference sequence). There are 16 residues in the CDR3. V lost 6 bases, J lost 0 bases, and 8 bases stayed unmatched. The CDR3 DNA sequence: TGTGCCAGTAGACTACAGGGGGCACGGATGAACACTGAAGCTTTCTTT. Amino acid sequence: CASRLQGARMNTEAFF.

The chain is built from TRBV5-5 and TRBJ2-5, with D perhaps matching TRBD1 (6 bases). The V gene lost 0 bases and the J gene lost 4 bases, with 7 bases spanning the gap. Germline CDR1 is SGHKS and CDR2 is YYEKEE (reference sequence). The CDR3 has 13 amino acids. The CDR3 is CASSLAGAETQYF. The CDR3 DNA follows: TGTGCCAGCAGCTTGGCAGGGGCAGAGACCCAGTACTTC.

This clone was detected many times. The rearrangement links TRBV4-2 to TRBJ1-2, with TRBD1 matching over 10 bases. The V gene end was trimmed by 1 base and the J gene end by 6 bases; junction bases not matched to a gene: 11. Germline assignment: CDR1 LGHNA and CDR2 YNFKEQ. There are 17 residues in the CDR3. The CDR3 DNA follows: TGTGCCAGCAGCCAAGTTACCTGGACAGGGGGAAAGGATGGCTACACCTTC. It yields the protein CASSQVTWTGGKDGYTF.

The rearrangement links TRBV7-9 to TRBJ2-6, with D perhaps TRBD2 (5 bases). CDR1 is SEHNR and CDR2 is FQNEAQ in the germline V gene (reference sequence). V was cut by 5 bases and J by 0 bases, with 8 bases left in between. The CDR3 extends over 15 amino acids. The CDR3 bases are TGTGCCAGCAGCCTACGGGACTCTGGGGCCAACGTCCTGACTTTC. It encodes CASSLRDSGANVLTF.